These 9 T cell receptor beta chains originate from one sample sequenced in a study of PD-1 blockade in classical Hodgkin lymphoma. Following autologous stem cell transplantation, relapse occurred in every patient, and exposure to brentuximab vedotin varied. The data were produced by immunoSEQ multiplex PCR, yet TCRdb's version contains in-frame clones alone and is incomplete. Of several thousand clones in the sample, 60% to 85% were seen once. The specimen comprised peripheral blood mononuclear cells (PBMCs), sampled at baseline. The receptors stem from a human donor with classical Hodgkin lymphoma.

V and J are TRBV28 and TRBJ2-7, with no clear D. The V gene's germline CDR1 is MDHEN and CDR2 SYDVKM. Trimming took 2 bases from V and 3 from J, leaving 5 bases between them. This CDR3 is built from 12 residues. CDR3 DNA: TGTGCCAGCAGTTTAAGGGACTACGAGCAGTACTTC. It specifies CASSLRDYEQYF.

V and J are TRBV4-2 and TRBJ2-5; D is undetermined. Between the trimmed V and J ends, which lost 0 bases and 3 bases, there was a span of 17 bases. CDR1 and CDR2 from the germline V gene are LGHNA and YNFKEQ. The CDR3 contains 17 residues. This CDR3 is CASSQDPVGLGKETQYF. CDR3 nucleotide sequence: TGTGCCAGCAGCCAAGACCCTGTAGGGCTAGGTAAAGAGACCCAGTACTTC.

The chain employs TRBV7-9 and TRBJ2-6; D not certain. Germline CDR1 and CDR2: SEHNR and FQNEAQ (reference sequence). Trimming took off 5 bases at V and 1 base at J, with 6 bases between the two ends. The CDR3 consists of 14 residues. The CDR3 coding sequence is TGTGCCAGCAGCCCCAGATCTGGGGCCAACGTCCTGACTTTC. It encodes CASSPRSGANVLTF.

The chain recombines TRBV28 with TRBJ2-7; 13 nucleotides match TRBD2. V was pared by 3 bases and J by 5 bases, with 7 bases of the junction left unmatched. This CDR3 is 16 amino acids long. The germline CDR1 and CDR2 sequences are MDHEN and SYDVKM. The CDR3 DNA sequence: TGTGCCAGCAGTTTGGGACTAGCGGGAAATCCCCACGAGCAGTACTTC. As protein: CASSLGLAGNPHEQYF.

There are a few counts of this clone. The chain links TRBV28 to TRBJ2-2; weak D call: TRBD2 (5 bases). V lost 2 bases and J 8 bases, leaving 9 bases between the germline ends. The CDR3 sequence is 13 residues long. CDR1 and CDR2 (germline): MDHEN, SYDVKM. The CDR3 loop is CASSLQAGGELFF. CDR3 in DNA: TGTGCCAGCAGTTTACAGGCGGGTGGGGAGCTGTTTTTT. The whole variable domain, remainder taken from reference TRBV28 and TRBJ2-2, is DVKVTQSSRYLVKRTGEKVFLECVQDMDHENMFWYRQDPGLGLRLIYFSYDVKMKEKGDIPEGYSVSREKKERFSLILESASTNQTSMYLCASSLQAGGELFFGEGSRLTVL.

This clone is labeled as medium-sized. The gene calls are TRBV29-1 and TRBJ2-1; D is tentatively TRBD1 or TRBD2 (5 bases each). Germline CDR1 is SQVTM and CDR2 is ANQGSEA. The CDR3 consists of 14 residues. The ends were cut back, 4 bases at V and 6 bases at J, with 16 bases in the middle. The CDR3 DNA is TGCAGCGTTGTCGGGGCGGTGGACTCCAATGAGCAGTTCTTC. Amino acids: CSVVGAVDSNEQFF.

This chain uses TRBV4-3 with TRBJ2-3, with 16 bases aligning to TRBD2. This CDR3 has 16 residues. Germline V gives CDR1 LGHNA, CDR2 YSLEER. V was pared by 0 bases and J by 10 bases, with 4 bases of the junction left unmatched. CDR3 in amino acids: CASSQDAGTSGRAQYF. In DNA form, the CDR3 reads TGCGCCAGCAGCCAAGATGCGGGGACTAGCGGGAGGGCGCAGTATTTT.

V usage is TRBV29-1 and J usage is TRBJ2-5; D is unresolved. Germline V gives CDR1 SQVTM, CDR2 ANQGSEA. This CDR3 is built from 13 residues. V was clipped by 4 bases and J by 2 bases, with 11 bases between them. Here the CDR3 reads CSVAEQLQETQYF. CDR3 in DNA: TGCAGCGTTGCTGAGCAGTTACAAGAGACCCAGTACTTC.

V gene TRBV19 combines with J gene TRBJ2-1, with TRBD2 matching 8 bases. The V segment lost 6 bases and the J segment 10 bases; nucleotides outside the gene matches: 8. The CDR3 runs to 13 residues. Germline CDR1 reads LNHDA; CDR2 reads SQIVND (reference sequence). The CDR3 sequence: CASSGRAAGEQFF. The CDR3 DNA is TGTGCCAGTAGCGGGAGGGCTGCGGGGGAGCAGTTCTTC. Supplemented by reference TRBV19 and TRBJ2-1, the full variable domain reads DGGITQSPKYLFRKEGQNVTLSCEQNLNHDAMYWYRQDPGQGLRLIYYSQIVNDFQKGDIAEGYSVSREKKESFPLTVTSAQKNPTAFYLCASSGRAAGEQFFGPGTRLTVL.